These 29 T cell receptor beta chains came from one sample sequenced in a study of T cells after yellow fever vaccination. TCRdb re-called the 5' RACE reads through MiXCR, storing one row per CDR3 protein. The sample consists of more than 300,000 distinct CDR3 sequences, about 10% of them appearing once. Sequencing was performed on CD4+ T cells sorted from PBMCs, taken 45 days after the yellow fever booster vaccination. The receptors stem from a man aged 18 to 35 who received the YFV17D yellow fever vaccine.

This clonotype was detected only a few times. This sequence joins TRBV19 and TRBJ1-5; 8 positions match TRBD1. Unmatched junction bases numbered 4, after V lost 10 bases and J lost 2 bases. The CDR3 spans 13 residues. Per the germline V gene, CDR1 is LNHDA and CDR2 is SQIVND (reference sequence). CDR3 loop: CATVGQGNQPQHF. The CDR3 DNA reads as TGTGCCACCGTGGGACAGGGCAATCAGCCCCAGCATTTT.

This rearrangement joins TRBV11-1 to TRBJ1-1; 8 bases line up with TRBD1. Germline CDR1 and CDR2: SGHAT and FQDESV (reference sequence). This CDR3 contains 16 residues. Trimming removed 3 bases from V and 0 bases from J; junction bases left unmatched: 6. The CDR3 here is CASSFPRTGLNTEAFF. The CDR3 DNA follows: TGTGCCAGCAGCTTCCCACGGACAGGGCTGAACACTGAAGCTTTCTTT.

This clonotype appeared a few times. In DNA form, the CDR3 reads TGTGCCAGCAGCTTGCCACCGCCCACTGAAGCTTTCTTT. This translates into CASSLPPPTEAFF. The chain joins TRBV7-2 to TRBJ1-1, with D hard to call. V dropped 3 bases and J dropped 4 bases, with 9 bases sitting between them. Germline loops: CDR1 SGHTA, CDR2 FQGNSA. The CDR3 is 13 residues long. The whole variable domain, remainder taken from reference TRBV7-2 and TRBJ1-1, is GAGVSQSPSNKVTEKGKDVELRCDPISGHTALYWYRQSLGQGLEFLIYFQGNSAPDKSGLPSDRFSAERTGGSVSTLTIQRTQQEDSAVYLCASSLPPPTEAFFGQGTRLTVV.

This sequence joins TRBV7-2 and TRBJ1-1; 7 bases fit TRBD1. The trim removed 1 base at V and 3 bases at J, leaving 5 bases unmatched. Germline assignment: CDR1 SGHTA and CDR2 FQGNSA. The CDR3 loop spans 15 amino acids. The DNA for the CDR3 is TGTGCCAGCAGCTTAGAGGGGGCCCGCTACACTGAAGCTTTCTTT. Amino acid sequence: CASSLEGARYTEAFF.

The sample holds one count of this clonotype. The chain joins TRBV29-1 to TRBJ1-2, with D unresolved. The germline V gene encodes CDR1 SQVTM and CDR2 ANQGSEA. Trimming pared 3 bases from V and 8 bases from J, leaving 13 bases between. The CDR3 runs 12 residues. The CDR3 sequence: CSVDSLWGGYTF. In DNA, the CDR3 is TGCAGCGTTGATTCCCTCTGGGGAGGCTACACCTTC.

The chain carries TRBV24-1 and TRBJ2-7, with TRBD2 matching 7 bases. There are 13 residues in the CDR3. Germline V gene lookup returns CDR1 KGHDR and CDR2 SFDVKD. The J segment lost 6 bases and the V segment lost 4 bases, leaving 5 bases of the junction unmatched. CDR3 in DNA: TGTGCCACCAGTGAGGGAGGGCGAGCCGAGCAGTACTTC. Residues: CATSEGGRAEQYF.

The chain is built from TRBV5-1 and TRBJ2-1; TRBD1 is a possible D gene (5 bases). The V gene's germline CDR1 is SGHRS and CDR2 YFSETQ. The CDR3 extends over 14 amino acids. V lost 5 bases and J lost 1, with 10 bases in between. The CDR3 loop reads CASSITGSYNEQFF. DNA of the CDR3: TGCGCCAGCAGTATTACAGGTTCCTACAATGAGCAGTTCTTC.

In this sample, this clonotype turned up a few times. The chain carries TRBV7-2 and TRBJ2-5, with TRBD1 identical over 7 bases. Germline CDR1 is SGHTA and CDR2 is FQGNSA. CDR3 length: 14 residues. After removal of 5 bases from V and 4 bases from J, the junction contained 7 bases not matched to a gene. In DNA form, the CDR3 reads TGTGCCAGCAGCCCCCAAGGGGGCACAGAGACCCAGTACTTC. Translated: CASSPQGGTETQYF.

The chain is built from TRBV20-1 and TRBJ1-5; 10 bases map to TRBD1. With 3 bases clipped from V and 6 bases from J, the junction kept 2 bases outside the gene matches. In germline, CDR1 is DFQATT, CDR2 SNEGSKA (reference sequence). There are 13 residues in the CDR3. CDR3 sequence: CSARTGGFQPQHF. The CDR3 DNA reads TGCAGTGCTAGGACAGGGGGCTTTCAGCCCCAGCATTTT.

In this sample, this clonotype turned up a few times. CDR3 residues: CASSYGEEGQPQHF. The CDR3, as DNA: TGCGCCAGCAGCTACGGGGAGGAGGGTCAGCCCCAGCATTTT. V usage is TRBV5-1 and J usage is TRBJ1-5; D gene ambiguous. V was shortened by 3 bases and J by 6 bases, with 13 bases between the two germline ends. The CDR3 loop spans 14 amino acids. Germline V gene sequence: CDR1 SGHRS, CDR2 YFSETQ.

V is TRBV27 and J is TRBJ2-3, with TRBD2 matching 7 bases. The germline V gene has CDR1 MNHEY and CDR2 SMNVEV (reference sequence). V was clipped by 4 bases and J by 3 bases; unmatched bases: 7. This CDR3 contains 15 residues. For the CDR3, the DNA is TGTGCCAGCAGTTCGTGGGGGGGGAGTACAGATACGCAGTATTTT. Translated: CASSSWGGSTDTQYF.

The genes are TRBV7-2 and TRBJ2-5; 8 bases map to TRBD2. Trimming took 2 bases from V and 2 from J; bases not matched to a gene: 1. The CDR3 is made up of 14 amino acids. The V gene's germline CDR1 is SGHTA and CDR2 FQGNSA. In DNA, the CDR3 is TGTGCCAGCAGCTTAATAGCGGGGCAAGAGACCCAGTACTTC. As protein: CASSLIAGQETQYF. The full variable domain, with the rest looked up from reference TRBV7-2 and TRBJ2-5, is GAGVSQSPSNKVTEKGKDVELRCDPISGHTALYWYRQSLGQGLEFLIYFQGNSAPDKSGLPSDRFSAERTGGSVSTLTIQRTQQEDSAVYLCASSLIAGQETQYFGPGTRLLVL.

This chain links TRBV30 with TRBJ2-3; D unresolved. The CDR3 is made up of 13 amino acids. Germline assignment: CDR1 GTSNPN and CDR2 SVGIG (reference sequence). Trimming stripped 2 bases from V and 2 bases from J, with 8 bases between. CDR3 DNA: TGTGCCTGGAGTTATGGATCCACAGATACGCAGTATTTT. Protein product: CAWSYGSTDTQYF.

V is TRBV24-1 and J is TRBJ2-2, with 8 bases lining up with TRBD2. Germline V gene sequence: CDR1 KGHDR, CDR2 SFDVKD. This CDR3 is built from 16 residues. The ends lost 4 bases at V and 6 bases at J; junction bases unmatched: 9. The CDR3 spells CATSDPPGGPAGELFF. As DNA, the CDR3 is TGTGCCACCAGTGACCCCCCGGGGGGGCCGGCCGGGGAGCTGTTTTTT.

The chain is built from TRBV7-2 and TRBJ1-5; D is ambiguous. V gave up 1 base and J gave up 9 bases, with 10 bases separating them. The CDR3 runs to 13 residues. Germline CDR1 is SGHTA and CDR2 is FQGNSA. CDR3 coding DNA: TGTGCCAGCAGCTTAGTTTGGGATCTGCCCCAGCATTTT. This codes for CASSLVWDLPQHF.

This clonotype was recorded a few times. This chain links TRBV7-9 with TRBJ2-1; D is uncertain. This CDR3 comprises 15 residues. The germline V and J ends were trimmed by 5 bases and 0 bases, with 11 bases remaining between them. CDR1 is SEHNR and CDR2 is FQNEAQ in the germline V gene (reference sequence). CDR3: CASSLRLSSYNEQFF. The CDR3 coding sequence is TGTGCCAGCAGCCTTCGCCTCAGCTCCTACAATGAGCAGTTCTTC. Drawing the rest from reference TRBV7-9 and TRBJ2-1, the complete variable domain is DTGVSQNPRHKITKRGQNVTFRCDPISEHNRLYWYRQTLGQGPEFLTYFQNEAQLEKSRLLSDRFSAERPKGSFSTLEIQRTEQGDSAMYLCASSLRLSSYNEQFFGPGTRLTVL.

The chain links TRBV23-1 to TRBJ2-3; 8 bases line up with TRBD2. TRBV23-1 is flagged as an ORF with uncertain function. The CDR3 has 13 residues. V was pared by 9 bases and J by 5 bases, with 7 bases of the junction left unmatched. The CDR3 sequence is CARESGGGDTQYF. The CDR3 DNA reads TGCGCCAGGGAGTCCGGGGGGGGAGATACGCAGTATTTT.

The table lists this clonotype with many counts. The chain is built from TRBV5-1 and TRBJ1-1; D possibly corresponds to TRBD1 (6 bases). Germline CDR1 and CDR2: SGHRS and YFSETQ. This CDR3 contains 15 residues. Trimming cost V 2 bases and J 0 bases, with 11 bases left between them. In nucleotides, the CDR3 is TGCGCCAGCAGCTTCAGGGGACAAATGAACACTGAAGCTTTCTTT. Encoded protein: CASSFRGQMNTEAFF.

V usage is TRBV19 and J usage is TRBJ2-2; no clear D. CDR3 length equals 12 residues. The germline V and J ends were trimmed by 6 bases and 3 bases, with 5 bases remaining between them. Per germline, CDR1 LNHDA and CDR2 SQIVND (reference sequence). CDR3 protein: CASRWDTGELFF. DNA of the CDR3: TGTGCCAGTAGGTGGGACACCGGGGAGCTGTTTTTT.

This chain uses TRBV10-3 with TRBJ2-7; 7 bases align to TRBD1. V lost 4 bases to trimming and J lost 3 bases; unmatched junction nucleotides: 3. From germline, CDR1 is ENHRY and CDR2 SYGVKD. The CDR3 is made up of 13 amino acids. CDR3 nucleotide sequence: TGTGCCATCAGTGGTGGGGACAGCTACGAGCAGTACTTC. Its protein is CAISGGDSYEQYF.

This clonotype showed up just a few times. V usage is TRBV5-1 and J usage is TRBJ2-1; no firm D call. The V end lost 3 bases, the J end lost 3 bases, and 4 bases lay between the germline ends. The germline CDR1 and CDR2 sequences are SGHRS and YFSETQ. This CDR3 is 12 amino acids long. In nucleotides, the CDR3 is TGCGCCAGCAGCTCACACTACAATGAGCAGTTCTTC. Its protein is CASSSHYNEQFF. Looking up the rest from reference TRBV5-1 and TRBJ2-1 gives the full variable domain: KAGVTQTPRYLIKTRGQQVTLSCSPISGHRSVSWYQQTPGQGLQFLFEYFSETQRNKGNFPGRFSGRQFSNSRSEMNVSTLELGDSALYLCASSSHYNEQFFGPGTRLTVL.

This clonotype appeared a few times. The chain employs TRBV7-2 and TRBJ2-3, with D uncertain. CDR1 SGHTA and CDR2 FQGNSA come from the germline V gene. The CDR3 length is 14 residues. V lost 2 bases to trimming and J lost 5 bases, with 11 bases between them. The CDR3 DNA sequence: TGTGCCAGCAGCTTAACATGGGTGGGAGATACGCAGTATTTT. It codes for CASSLTWVGDTQYF.

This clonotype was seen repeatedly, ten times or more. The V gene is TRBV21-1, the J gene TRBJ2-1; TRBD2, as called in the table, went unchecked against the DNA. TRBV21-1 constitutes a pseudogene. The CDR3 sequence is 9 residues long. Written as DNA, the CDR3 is TGTGCCGGGGAATGGGAGCGGGGGTTC. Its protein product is CAGEWERGF.

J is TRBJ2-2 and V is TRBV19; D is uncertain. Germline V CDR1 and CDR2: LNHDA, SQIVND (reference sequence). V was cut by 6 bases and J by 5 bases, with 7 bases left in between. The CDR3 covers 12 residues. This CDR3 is CASSRWTGELFF. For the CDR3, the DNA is TGTGCCAGTAGCCGATGGACCGGGGAGCTGTTTTTT.

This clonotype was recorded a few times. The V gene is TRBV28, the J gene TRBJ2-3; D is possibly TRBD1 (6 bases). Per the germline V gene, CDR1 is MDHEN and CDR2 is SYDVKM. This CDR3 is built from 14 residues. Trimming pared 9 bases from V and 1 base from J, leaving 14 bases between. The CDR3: CASTGFFGTDTQYF. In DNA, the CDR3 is TGTGCCAGTACAGGGTTCTTCGGCACAGATACGCAGTATTTT. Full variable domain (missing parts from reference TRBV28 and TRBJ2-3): DVKVTQSSRYLVKRTGEKVFLECVQDMDHENMFWYRQDPGLGLRLIYFSYDVKMKEKGDIPEGYSVSREKKERFSLILESASTNQTSMYLCASTGFFGTDTQYFGPGTRLTVL.

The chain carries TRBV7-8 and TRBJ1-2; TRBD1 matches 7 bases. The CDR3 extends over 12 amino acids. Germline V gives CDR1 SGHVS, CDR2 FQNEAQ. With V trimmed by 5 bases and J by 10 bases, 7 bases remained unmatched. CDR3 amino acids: CASSPQGPNYTF. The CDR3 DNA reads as TGTGCCAGCAGCCCACAGGGGCCCAACTACACCTTC.

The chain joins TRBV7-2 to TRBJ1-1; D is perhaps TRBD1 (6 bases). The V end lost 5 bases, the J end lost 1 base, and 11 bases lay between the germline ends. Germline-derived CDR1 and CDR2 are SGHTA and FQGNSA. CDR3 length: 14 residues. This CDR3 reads CASSPQGTNTEAFF. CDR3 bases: TGTGCCAGCAGCCCCCAGGGGACGAACACTGAAGCTTTCTTT.

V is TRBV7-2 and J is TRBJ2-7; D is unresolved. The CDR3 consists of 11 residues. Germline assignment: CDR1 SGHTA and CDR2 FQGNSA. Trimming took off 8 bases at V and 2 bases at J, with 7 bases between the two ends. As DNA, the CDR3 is TGTGCCAGCGGTTCCCCCTACGAGCAGTACTTC. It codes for CASGSPYEQYF.

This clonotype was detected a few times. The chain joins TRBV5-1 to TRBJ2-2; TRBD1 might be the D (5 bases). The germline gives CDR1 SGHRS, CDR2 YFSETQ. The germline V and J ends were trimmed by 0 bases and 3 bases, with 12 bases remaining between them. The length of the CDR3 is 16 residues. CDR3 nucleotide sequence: TGCGCCAGCAGCTTGGATTCTTGGGGCGACACCGGGGAGCTGTTTTTT. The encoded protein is CASSLDSWGDTGELFF.